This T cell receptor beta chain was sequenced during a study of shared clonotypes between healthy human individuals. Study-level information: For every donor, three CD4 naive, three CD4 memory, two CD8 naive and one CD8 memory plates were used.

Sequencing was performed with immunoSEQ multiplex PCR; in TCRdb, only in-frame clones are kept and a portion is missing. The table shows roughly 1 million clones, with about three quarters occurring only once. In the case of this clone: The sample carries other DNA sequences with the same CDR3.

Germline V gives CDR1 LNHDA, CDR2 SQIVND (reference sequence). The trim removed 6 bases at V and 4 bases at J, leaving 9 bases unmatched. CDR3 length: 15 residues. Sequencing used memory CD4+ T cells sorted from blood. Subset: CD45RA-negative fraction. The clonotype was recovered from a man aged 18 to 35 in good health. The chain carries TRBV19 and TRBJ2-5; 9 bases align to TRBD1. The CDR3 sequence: CASSGGTGLRETQYF. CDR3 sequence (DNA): TGTGCCAGTAGCGGCGGGACAGGGTTACGAGAGACCCAGTACTTC.